This T cell receptor beta chain was sequenced in a study of blood T cell repertoires in COVID-19. Study-wide context: Sites across the United States, Italy and Spain contributed samples from acute and convalescent COVID-19. PBMCs, B-cell-depleted T cells, or T cells provided the cDNA or gDNA that made up the material.

A note on this clone: Germline is not matched at one junction end, which may reflect a read error.

Germline V gene data show CDR1 as MGHDK and CDR2 as SYGVNS. This CDR3 is built from 16 residues. One Seattle source followed patients from active infection through their disease course. In the authors' methods: Using reference gene primer amplification, nucleated cell counts were estimated. Assay: immunoSEQ multiplex PCR; the TCRdb copy retains only in-frame clones and omits some. V and J calls and clone size are given by that table; D and trimming were obtained from the DNA. The sample has about 110,000 clones; 85% to 90% are singletons. The receptor comes from a woman between 55 and 75 years old with COVID-19, enrolled during active disease. Sample: peripheral blood. This chain joins TRBV25-1 and TRBJ1-1; weak D call: TRBD1 (6 bases). The CDR3 loop reads CASSESPDSLNTEAFF. Written as DNA, the CDR3 is TGTGCCAGCAGCGAATCCCCGGACAGTTTGAACACTGAAGCTTTCTTT.